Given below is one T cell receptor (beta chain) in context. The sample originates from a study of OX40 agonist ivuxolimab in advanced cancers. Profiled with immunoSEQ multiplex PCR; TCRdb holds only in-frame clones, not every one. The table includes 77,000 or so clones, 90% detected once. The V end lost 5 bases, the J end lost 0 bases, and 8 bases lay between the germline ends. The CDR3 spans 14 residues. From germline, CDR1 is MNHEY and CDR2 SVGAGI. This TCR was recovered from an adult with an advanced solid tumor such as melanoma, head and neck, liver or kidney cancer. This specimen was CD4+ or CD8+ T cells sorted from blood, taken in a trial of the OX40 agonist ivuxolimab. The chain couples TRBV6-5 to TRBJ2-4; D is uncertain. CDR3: CASSMELAKNIQYF. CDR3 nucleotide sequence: TGTGCCAGCAGTATGGAGCTAGCCAAAAACATTCAGTACTTC.